These T cell receptor beta chains were read from a single sample in a study of Graves' ophthalmopathy and Graves' hyperthyroidism. TCRdb passed the multiplex PCR reads through MiXCR, listing each CDR3 protein once. This sample carries 300,000 to 450,000 distinct CDR3 sequences, about a sixth of them seen once, and the ten largest clones take roughly 2.3%. Sequencing input: peripheral blood. The receptors shown here come from an adult woman with stable Graves' hyperthyroidism. Both conserved end residues are part of each CDR3. The order of the fields is J gene, CDR3 length, clone size, V gene, D gene, CDR3 protein, CDR3 DNA. D genes are given only for firm matches. Some rows mark clone size as missing; the rest say once, few, many or name a class of expanded clone.

J gene: TRBJ2-3
CDR3 length: 18
clone size: .
V gene: TRBV20-1
D gene: TRBD2
CDR3 protein: CSARDMSAGVGGTDTQYF
CDR3 DNA: TGCAGTGCTAGAGATATGTCGGCGGGAGTTGGTGGCACAGATACGCAGTATTTT

J gene: TRBJ1-1
CDR3 length: 19
clone size: many
V gene: TRBV11-1
D gene: TRBD1
CDR3 protein: CASSLTPGQDRAGNTEAFF
CDR3 DNA: TGTGCCAGCAGCTTAACGCCGGGACAGGATAGGGCCGGGAACACTGAAGCTTTCTTT

J gene: TRBJ2-7
CDR3 length: 16
clone size: few
V gene: TRBV14
D gene: TRBD2
CDR3 protein: CASSRGSSGGPYEQYF
CDR3 DNA: TGTGCCAGCAGCCGAGGGTCCAGCGGGGGTCCCTACGAGCAGTACTTC

J gene: TRBJ2-1
CDR3 length: 15
clone size: .
V gene: TRBV19
D gene: .
CDR3 protein: CASSIRDRYYHEKFF
CDR3 DNA: TGTGCCAGTAGTATCCGGGACCGGTACTATCATGAGAAGTTCTTC

J gene: TRBJ2-4
CDR3 length: 15
clone size: many
V gene: TRBV27
D gene: .
CDR3 protein: CASSSLSDYGNIQYF
CDR3 DNA: TGTGCCAGCAGTTCCCTCTCGGACTACGGAAACATTCAGTACTTC

J gene: TRBJ2-7
CDR3 length: 14
clone size: many
V gene: TRBV28
D gene: TRBD2
CDR3 protein: CASRAGTTAYEQYF
CDR3 DNA: TGTGCCAGCAGAGCAGGGACTACAGCCTACGAGCAGTACTTC

J gene: TRBJ1-2
CDR3 length: 14
clone size: many
V gene: TRBV29-1
D gene: TRBD1
CDR3 protein: CSVEETGGGDGYTF
CDR3 DNA: TGCAGCGTTGAAGAGACAGGGGGCGGCGATGGCTACACCTTC

J gene: TRBJ1-5
CDR3 length: 13
clone size: many
V gene: TRBV30
D gene: .
CDR3 protein: CAWSPSSHQPQHF
CDR3 DNA: TGTGCCTGGAGTCCCTCTTCTCATCAGCCCCAGCATTTT

J gene: TRBJ1-2
CDR3 length: 14
clone size: many
V gene: TRBV6-1
D gene: .
CDR3 protein: CASSGGIKDYGYTF
CDR3 DNA: TGTGCCAGCAGTGGCGGTATAAAAGACTATGGCTACACCTTC

J gene: TRBJ1-3
CDR3 length: 15
clone size: many
V gene: TRBV20-1
D gene: .
CDR3 protein: CSARDPREVGNTIYF
CDR3 DNA: TGCAGTGCTAGAGACCCTAGGGAGGTTGGAAACACCATATATTTT

J gene: TRBJ1-2
CDR3 length: 15
clone size: many
V gene: TRBV24-1
D gene: .
CDR3 protein: CATSDRGGPPHGYTF
CDR3 DNA: TGTGCCACCAGTGATCGGGGCGGGCCACCCCATGGCTACACCTTC

J gene: TRBJ1-5
CDR3 length: 13
clone size: many
V gene: TRBV30
D gene: .
CDR3 protein: CAWSGLRGQPQHF
CDR3 DNA: TGTGCCTGGAGTGGTCTGAGGGGTCAGCCCCAGCATTTT

J gene: TRBJ1-1
CDR3 length: 13
clone size: .
V gene: TRBV28
D gene: .
CDR3 protein: CASRKMGNTEAFF
CDR3 DNA: TGTGCCAGCAGGAAGATGGGGAACACTGAAGCTTTCTTT

J gene: TRBJ2-5
CDR3 length: 12
clone size: many
V gene: TRBV6-1
D gene: .
CDR3 protein: CASSGIWETQYF
CDR3 DNA: TGTGCCAGCAGTGGGATTTGGGAGACCCAGTACTTC

J gene: TRBJ1-1
CDR3 length: 11
clone size: many
V gene: TRBV6-5
D gene: .
CDR3 protein: CASSWDTEAFF
CDR3 DNA: TGTGCCAGCAGTTGGGACACTGAAGCTTTCTTT

J gene: TRBJ2-7
CDR3 length: 15
clone size: .
V gene: TRBV7-9
D gene: .
CDR3 protein: CASSLDFGRSYEQYF
CDR3 DNA: TGTGCCAGCAGCTTGGATTTCGGACGCTCCTACGAGCAGTACTTC

J gene: TRBJ2-7
CDR3 length: 18
clone size: many
V gene: TRBV2
D gene: TRBD2
CDR3 protein: CASSPQGLADKLLYGQYF
CDR3 DNA: TGTGCCAGCAGTCCACAGGGACTAGCGGACAAACTCCTTTACGGGCAGTACTTC

J gene: TRBJ1-1
CDR3 length: 13
clone size: .
V gene: TRBV6-1
D gene: .
CDR3 protein: CASSEQADAEAFF
CDR3 DNA: TGTGCCAGCAGTGAACAGGCAGACGCTGAAGCTTTCTTT

J gene: TRBJ2-5
CDR3 length: 13
clone size: many
V gene: TRBV20-1
D gene: TRBD2
CDR3 protein: CSATSGRSETQYF
CDR3 DNA: TGCAGTGCTACTAGCGGGAGGTCGGAGACCCAGTACTTC

J gene: TRBJ2-7
CDR3 length: 15
clone size: many
V gene: TRBV5-1
D gene: .
CDR3 protein: CASSMSGIPQGEQYF
CDR3 DNA: TGCGCCAGCAGCATGTCCGGGATCCCCCAAGGCGAGCAGTACTTC

J gene: TRBJ2-5
CDR3 length: 16
clone size: .
V gene: TRBV7-3
D gene: .
CDR3 protein: CASSAGHVSIGETQYF
CDR3 DNA: TGTGCCAGCAGCGCCGGCCACGTCTCCATCGGGGAGACCCAGTACTTC

J gene: TRBJ1-3
CDR3 length: 15
clone size: many
V gene: TRBV27
D gene: TRBD1
CDR3 protein: CASSLTGFSGNTIYF
CDR3 DNA: TGTGCCAGCAGTCTGACAGGGTTCTCTGGAAACACCATATATTTT

J gene: TRBJ2-4
CDR3 length: 14
clone size: few
V gene: TRBV4-1
D gene: .
CDR3 protein: CASSQRGFQNIKYF
CDR3 DNA: TGCGCCAGCAGCCAACGGGGGTTTCAAAACATTAAGTACTTC

J gene: TRBJ1-5
CDR3 length: 15
clone size: .
V gene: TRBV18
D gene: TRBD1
CDR3 protein: CASSRSRGGNQPQHF
CDR3 DNA: TGTGCCAGCTCACGGAGCAGGGGGGGCAATCAGCCCCAGCATTTT

J gene: TRBJ2-2
CDR3 length: 16
clone size: many
V gene: TRBV19
D gene: TRBD1
CDR3 protein: CASSFGDRVRTGELFF
CDR3 DNA: TGTGCCAGTAGTTTCGGGGACAGGGTTCGCACCGGGGAGCTGTTTTTT

J gene: TRBJ2-5
CDR3 length: 13
clone size: many
V gene: TRBV12-3/TRBV12-4
D gene: .
CDR3 protein: CASSKQDQETQYF
CDR3 DNA: TGTGCCAGCAGTAAACAGGATCAAGAGACCCAGTACTTC

J gene: TRBJ2-7
CDR3 length: 13
clone size: many
V gene: TRBV28
D gene: TRBD2
CDR3 protein: CASSTAGEYEQYF
CDR3 DNA: TGTGCCAGCAGTACCGCGGGGGAATACGAGCAGTACTTC

J gene: TRBJ1-5
CDR3 length: 17
clone size: many
V gene: TRBV2
D gene: .
CDR3 protein: CASSEALWELGRQPQHF
CDR3 DNA: TGTGCCAGCAGTGAAGCGCTCTGGGAGTTGGGACGTCAGCCCCAGCATTTT

J gene: TRBJ1-2
CDR3 length: 14
clone size: .
V gene: TRBV28
D gene: .
CDR3 protein: CASSQDEIGNGYTF
CDR3 DNA: TGTGCCAGCAGCCAAGATGAGATAGGCAACGGCTACACCTTC

J gene: TRBJ2-5
CDR3 length: 15
clone size: many
V gene: TRBV7-2
D gene: .
CDR3 protein: CASSFQGEVRETQYF
CDR3 DNA: TGTGCCAGCAGCTTCCAGGGGGAGGTGCGAGAGACCCAGTACTTC

J gene: TRBJ1-2
CDR3 length: 14
clone size: many
V gene: TRBV6-1
D gene: .
CDR3 protein: CASSDRDHNYGYTF
CDR3 DNA: TGTGCCAGCAGTGACAGGGATCATAACTATGGCTACACCTTC

J gene: TRBJ2-4
CDR3 length: 13
clone size: many
V gene: TRBV28
D gene: .
CDR3 protein: CASSLDGRDIQYF
CDR3 DNA: TGTGCCAGCAGTTTGGATGGGAGAGACATTCAGTACTTC

J gene: TRBJ1-1
CDR3 length: 19
clone size: many
V gene: TRBV27
D gene: TRBD1
CDR3 protein: CASSPGEPGQGAAFSEAFF
CDR3 DNA: TGTGCCAGCAGTCCAGGAGAACCGGGACAGGGGGCCGCGTTCTCTGAAGCTTTCTTT

J gene: TRBJ2-2
CDR3 length: 18
clone size: many
V gene: TRBV28
D gene: .
CDR3 protein: CASSLERWLLAYAGELFF
CDR3 DNA: TGTGCCAGCAGTTTAGAGCGGTGGCTGCTAGCATACGCCGGGGAGCTGTTTTTT

J gene: TRBJ2-5
CDR3 length: 13
clone size: many
V gene: TRBV6-2/TRBV6-3
D gene: .
CDR3 protein: CASKRSGQETQYF
CDR3 DNA: TGTGCCAGCAAACGGTCGGGACAAGAGACCCAGTACTTC

J gene: TRBJ1-1
CDR3 length: 13
clone size: many
V gene: TRBV12-3/TRBV12-4
D gene: TRBD1
CDR3 protein: CASTWTGETEAFF
CDR3 DNA: TGTGCCAGCACCTGGACAGGGGAGACTGAAGCTTTCTTT

J gene: TRBJ1-2
CDR3 length: 15
clone size: many
V gene: TRBV7-8
D gene: .
CDR3 protein: CASSLGLDSSYGYTF
CDR3 DNA: TGTGCCAGCAGCTTAGGGCTTGATTCCTCCTATGGCTACACCTTC

J gene: TRBJ2-2
CDR3 length: 13
clone size: few
V gene: TRBV29-1
D gene: .
CDR3 protein: CSVDFFHTGELFF
CDR3 DNA: TGCAGCGTTGATTTTTTTCACACCGGGGAGCTGTTTTTT

J gene: TRBJ2-6
CDR3 length: 17
clone size: .
V gene: TRBV12-3/TRBV12-4
D gene: .
CDR3 protein: CASRLGTFGSGANVLTF
CDR3 DNA: TGTGCCAGCCGCCTCGGTACGTTCGGCTCTGGGGCCAACGTCCTGACTTTC

J gene: TRBJ1-2
CDR3 length: 12
clone size: many
V gene: TRBV14
D gene: .
CDR3 protein: CASSQTTYGYTF
CDR3 DNA: TGTGCCAGCAGCCAGACCACATATGGCTACACCTTC

J gene: TRBJ1-2
CDR3 length: 13
clone size: many
V gene: TRBV27
D gene: .
CDR3 protein: CASSPLVDYGYTF
CDR3 DNA: TGTGCCAGCAGCCCCCTGGTCGATTATGGCTACACCTTC

J gene: TRBJ2-1
CDR3 length: 15
clone size: few
V gene: TRBV11-2
D gene: .
CDR3 protein: CASSTTIGSYNEQFF
CDR3 DNA: TGTGCCAGCAGCACCACTATAGGCTCCTACAATGAGCAGTTCTTC

J gene: TRBJ2-7
CDR3 length: 16
clone size: many
V gene: TRBV18
D gene: TRBD2
CDR3 protein: CASSRPVLADYVEQYF
CDR3 DNA: TGTGCCAGCTCACGCCCTGTACTAGCGGACTACGTGGAGCAGTACTTC

J gene: TRBJ1-5
CDR3 length: 16
clone size: few
V gene: TRBV4-1
D gene: .
CDR3 protein: CASSRGKGYSNQPQHF
CDR3 DNA: TGCGCCAGCAGCCGAGGGAAGGGTTATAGCAATCAGCCCCAGCATTTT

J gene: TRBJ2-7
CDR3 length: 17
clone size: many
V gene: TRBV30
D gene: TRBD2
CDR3 protein: CAWSVQRTSGRWYEQYF
CDR3 DNA: TGTGCCTGGAGTGTACAGAGGACTAGCGGGAGATGGTACGAGCAGTACTTC

J gene: TRBJ1-5
CDR3 length: 17
clone size: many
V gene: TRBV19
D gene: .
CDR3 protein: CASTMTFSQGVYQPQHF
CDR3 DNA: TGTGCCAGTACCATGACCTTTTCTCAGGGTGTATATCAGCCCCAGCATTTT

J gene: TRBJ1-5
CDR3 length: 15
clone size: many
V gene: TRBV12-3/TRBV12-4
D gene: TRBD1
CDR3 protein: CASSLAGGLYQPQHF
CDR3 DNA: TGTGCCAGCAGTTTGGCAGGGGGTTTGTATCAGCCCCAGCATTTT

J gene: TRBJ2-4
CDR3 length: 13
clone size: few
V gene: TRBV11-2
D gene: .
CDR3 protein: CASSLDPTNIQYF
CDR3 DNA: TGTGCCAGCAGCTTAGATCCGACAAACATTCAGTACTTC

J gene: TRBJ2-2
CDR3 length: 13
clone size: many
V gene: TRBV12-3/TRBV12-4
D gene: .
CDR3 protein: CASSTANTGELFF
CDR3 DNA: TGTGCCAGTTCGACAGCGAACACCGGGGAGCTGTTTTTT

J gene: TRBJ2-5
CDR3 length: 16
clone size: few
V gene: TRBV12-3/TRBV12-4
D gene: .
CDR3 protein: CASSPTHRGLQETQYF
CDR3 DNA: TGTGCCAGCAGCCCCACCCACAGGGGACTACAAGAGACCCAGTACTTC

J gene: TRBJ2-7
CDR3 length: 16
clone size: many
V gene: TRBV7-2
D gene: .
CDR3 protein: CASSRDVVRGRDEQYF
CDR3 DNA: TGTGCCAGCAGCCGAGACGTTGTCAGGGGTCGGGACGAGCAGTACTTC

J gene: TRBJ2-2
CDR3 length: 16
clone size: many
V gene: TRBV6-1
D gene: .
CDR3 protein: CASRLPGQANTGELFF
CDR3 DNA: TGTGCCAGCAGACTCCCGGGACAAGCGAACACCGGGGAGCTGTTTTTT

J gene: TRBJ2-7
CDR3 length: 14
clone size: few
V gene: TRBV4-2
D gene: .
CDR3 protein: CASSLTGSVYEQYF
CDR3 DNA: TGTGCCAGCAGTCTAACAGGGTCGGTCTACGAGCAGTACTTC